The 2 T cell receptor beta chains given below trace back to one sample, sequenced in a study of blood T cell repertoires in COVID-19. The repertoire was sequenced with immunoSEQ multiplex PCR; TCRdb's copy has only in-frame clones and lacks some. The sample records some 160,000 clones, roughly 80% being singletons. The sequenced material came from peripheral blood. The receptors derive from a woman of 80 years or more with acute or convalescent COVID-19.

The rearrangement uses TRBV2 and TRBJ2-7, with TRBD2 as a possible D gene (6 bases). Trimming removed 6 bases at V and 0 bases at J, with 12 bases between. The CDR3 contains 14 residues. Germline lookup yields CDR1 SNHLY and CDR2 FYNNEI. The CDR3 region is CASRPGLSSYEQYF. The CDR3 DNA follows: TGTGCCAGCAGACCGGGACTGTCCTCCTACGAGCAGTACTTC.

The V call is TRBV9, the J call TRBJ2-3; tentative D call: TRBD2 (6 bases). V was clipped by 4 bases and J by 9 bases, with 21 bases between them. The V gene's germline CDR1 is SGDLS and CDR2 YYNGEE. This CDR3 is built from 15 residues. The CDR3 sequence is CASSLTGTGVMTQYF. The CDR3 nucleotides are TGTGCCAGCAGCCTAACCGGGACGGGAGTCATGACGCAGTATTTT. The full variable domain, in which reference TRBV9 and TRBJ2-3 provide the parts outside the CDR3, is DSGVTQTPKHLITATGQRVTLRCSPRSGDLSVYWYQQSLDQGLQFLIQYYNGEERAKGNILERFSAQQFPDLHSELNLSSLELGDSALYFCASSLTGTGVMTQYFGPGTRLTVL.